A selection of T cell receptor beta chains follows, all from one sample in a study of cytomegalovirus exposure and HLA in healthy donors. This table comes from immunoSEQ multiplex PCR, and its TCRdb copy is limited to in-frame clones, with some not included. In the table there are approximately 170,000 clones, roughly three quarters of which are singletons. The specimen was PBMCs. The receptors were gathered from a woman aged 40-49 years in good health and CMV-seropositive. Both conserved end residues are part of each CDR3. Each record gives: J gene, clone size, V gene, D gene, CDR3 DNA, CDR3 protein. D genes are given only for firm matches. Only some rows state a clone size, as once, few, many or a class for expanded clones.

j_gene: TRBJ2-1
abundance: .
v_gene: TRBV4-1
d_gene: TRBD2
CDR3nt: TGCGCCAGCAGCCAAGACTCAGCGGGGGGCCCTGAGCAGTTCTTC
CDR3aa: CASSQDSAGGPEQFF

j_gene: TRBJ2-1
abundance: .
v_gene: TRBV7-2
d_gene: .
CDR3nt: TGTGCCAGCAGCTTAGGGGGGGTCTCCTACAATGAGCAGTTCTTC
CDR3aa: CASSLGGVSYNEQFF

j_gene: TRBJ2-5
abundance: .
v_gene: TRBV28
d_gene: TRBD1
CDR3nt: TGTGCCAGCAGTTCCCGGGACAGGGGAGGTGAGACCCAGTACTTC
CDR3aa: CASSSRDRGGETQYF

j_gene: TRBJ2-1
abundance: .
v_gene: TRBV4-2
d_gene: .
CDR3nt: TGTGCCAGCAGCCAGGACGAATGGGGGACTGGGAAGAATGAGCAGTTCTTC
CDR3aa: CASSQDEWGTGKNEQFF

j_gene: TRBJ2-2
abundance: .
v_gene: TRBV11-2
d_gene: TRBD1
CDR3nt: TGTGCCAGCAACAGACAGGGGAACACCGGGGAGCTGTTTTTT
CDR3aa: CASNRQGNTGELFF

j_gene: TRBJ2-7
abundance: .
v_gene: TRBV5-6
d_gene: TRBD2
CDR3nt: TGTGCCAGCAGCTTGGCCGGCGCGGGGGGTAGCGAGCAGTACTTC
CDR3aa: CASSLAGAGGSEQYF

j_gene: TRBJ2-3
abundance: few
v_gene: TRBV7-2
d_gene: .
CDR3nt: TGTGCCAGCAGCCTCAGACAGGACCACACAGATACGCAGTATTTT
CDR3aa: CASSLRQDHTDTQYF

j_gene: TRBJ1-5
abundance: .
v_gene: TRBV21-1
d_gene: .
CDR3nt: TGTGCCAGCAGCAAAAAGGAGGATCTGGGCAATCAGCCCCAGCATTTT
CDR3aa: CASSKKEDLGNQPQHF

j_gene: TRBJ2-5
abundance: .
v_gene: TRBV11-2
d_gene: .
CDR3nt: TGTGCCAGCAGGGGTAGCGGAGAGACCCAGTACTTC
CDR3aa: CASRGSGETQYF

j_gene: TRBJ2-5
abundance: .
v_gene: TRBV6-6
d_gene: .
CDR3nt: TGTGCCAGCAGTTACTATCTTACAGGGCGGGAGACCCAGTACTTC
CDR3aa: CASSYYLTGRETQYF

j_gene: TRBJ2-2
abundance: .
v_gene: TRBV5-1
d_gene: TRBD2
CDR3nt: TGCGCCAGCAGCTCGGGAGGGACCGGGGAGCTGTTTTTT
CDR3aa: CASSSGGTGELFF

j_gene: TRBJ1-2
abundance: .
v_gene: TRBV10-3
d_gene: .
CDR3nt: TGTGCCATCAGTGAGGGCGGGTGGGGCTACACCTTC
CDR3aa: CAISEGGWGYTF

j_gene: TRBJ1-4
abundance: .
v_gene: TRBV2
d_gene: TRBD1
CDR3nt: TGTGCCAGCAGCTGGGACAGGGGAGCCGCATCAGAAAAACTGTTTTTT
CDR3aa: CASSWDRGAASEKLFF

j_gene: TRBJ2-5
abundance: .
v_gene: TRBV6-5
d_gene: .
CDR3nt: TGTGCCAGCAGACGGCAGGGGAAAGAGACCCAGTACTTC
CDR3aa: CASRRQGKETQYF

j_gene: TRBJ1-4
abundance: few
v_gene: TRBV10-3
d_gene: TRBD1
CDR3nt: TGTGCCATCAGCACAGGGGGGGGCGAAAAACTGTTTTTT
CDR3aa: CAISTGGGEKLFF

j_gene: TRBJ1-2
abundance: .
v_gene: TRBV2
d_gene: TRBD1
CDR3nt: TGTGCCAGCAGCGCGGGACAGGTCTACGGCTACACCTTC
CDR3aa: CASSAGQVYGYTF

j_gene: TRBJ2-3
abundance: .
v_gene: TRBV7-3
d_gene: .
CDR3nt: TGTGCCAGCAGCTTTCGCGGAGATAGCACAGATACGCAGTATTTT
CDR3aa: CASSFRGDSTDTQYF

j_gene: TRBJ1-3
abundance: .
v_gene: TRBV9
d_gene: TRBD1
CDR3nt: TGTGCCAGCAGCGTAGACGGGACAGATGGAAACACCATATATTTT
CDR3aa: CASSVDGTDGNTIYF

j_gene: TRBJ2-1
abundance: few
v_gene: TRBV28
d_gene: TRBD1
CDR3nt: TGTGCCAGCAGTAAGACAGGGGGCGCCGTGCACGAGCAGTTCTTC
CDR3aa: CASSKTGGAVHEQFF

j_gene: TRBJ1-1
abundance: .
v_gene: TRBV27
d_gene: .
CDR3nt: TGTGCCAGCAGTTTACGGGAGAACACTGAAGCTTTCTTT
CDR3aa: CASSLRENTEAFF

j_gene: TRBJ2-5
abundance: .
v_gene: TRBV5-1
d_gene: TRBD1
CDR3nt: TGCGCCAGCAGCTTGGAGGCTCGACAGGGAGCGACCCAGTACTTC
CDR3aa: CASSLEARQGATQYF

j_gene: TRBJ1-2
abundance: .
v_gene: TRBV19
d_gene: .
CDR3nt: TGTGCCAGTAGTGCGCGCAATCAGGGCGGCTACACCTTC
CDR3aa: CASSARNQGGYTF

j_gene: TRBJ1-2
abundance: .
v_gene: TRBV6-6
d_gene: .
CDR3nt: TGTGCCAGCACCCCCGCGGGGCGGAATTATGGCTACACCTTC
CDR3aa: CASTPAGRNYGYTF

j_gene: TRBJ1-1
abundance: .
v_gene: TRBV19
d_gene: TRBD1
CDR3nt: TGTGCCAGTACCGTGTTCCCCCGGGACAGGACGTCTGAAGCTTTCTTT
CDR3aa: CASTVFPRDRTSEAFF

j_gene: TRBJ2-5
abundance: few
v_gene: TRBV10-3
d_gene: .
CDR3nt: TGTGCCAGCAGTGCTACCGGGACACCGAAAGAGACCCAGTACTTC
CDR3aa: CASSATGTPKETQYF

j_gene: TRBJ2-2
abundance: once
v_gene: TRBV11-3
d_gene: .
CDR3nt: TGTGCCAGCAGCTTGGCACAGGGCGGGGAGCTGTTTTTT
CDR3aa: CASSLAQGGELFF

j_gene: TRBJ1-2
abundance: once
v_gene: TRBV5-4
d_gene: .
CDR3nt: TGTGCCAGCAGCTTGTCAGAATTGGATGGCTACACCTTC
CDR3aa: CASSLSELDGYTF

j_gene: TRBJ1-3
abundance: .
v_gene: TRBV7-6
d_gene: .
CDR3nt: TGTGCCAGCAGCTTAGAGGAGGTGGCCACCTCCTCTGGAAACACCATATATTTT
CDR3aa: CASSLEEVATSSGNTIYF

j_gene: TRBJ1-1
abundance: .
v_gene: TRBV19
d_gene: .
CDR3nt: TGTGCCAGTAGCGACAGACCGAACACTGAAGCTTTCTTT
CDR3aa: CASSDRPNTEAFF

j_gene: TRBJ1-1
abundance: few
v_gene: TRBV27
d_gene: .
CDR3nt: TGTGCCAGCAGTTTAGCGGCCAACACTGAAGCTTTCTTT
CDR3aa: CASSLAANTEAFF

j_gene: TRBJ2-1
abundance: few
v_gene: TRBV4-2
d_gene: TRBD1
CDR3nt: TGTGCCAGCAGCCGTGGACAGGGAGAGATGAATGAGCAGTTCTTC
CDR3aa: CASSRGQGEMNEQFF

j_gene: TRBJ2-5
abundance: .
v_gene: TRBV5-1
d_gene: TRBD1
CDR3nt: TGCGCCAGCAGCTTGCATGGGACAGGGCAAGAGACCCAGTACTTC
CDR3aa: CASSLHGTGQETQYF

j_gene: TRBJ2-2
abundance: .
v_gene: TRBV7-3
d_gene: TRBD1
CDR3nt: TGTGCCAGCAGGGCAAACACAGGGGTTTGGAACACCGGGGAGCTGTTTTTT
CDR3aa: CASRANTGVWNTGELFF

j_gene: TRBJ1-1
abundance: .
v_gene: TRBV5-4
d_gene: TRBD1
CDR3nt: TGTGCCAGCAGCTCGCAGACAGGGTGGAACACTGAAGCTTTCTTT
CDR3aa: CASSSQTGWNTEAFF

j_gene: TRBJ2-2
abundance: .
v_gene: TRBV25-1
d_gene: .
CDR3nt: TGTGCCAGCGGGGGACATTTCACCGGGGAGCTGTTTTTT
CDR3aa: CASGGHFTGELFF

j_gene: TRBJ1-1
abundance: few
v_gene: TRBV11-2
d_gene: TRBD1
CDR3nt: TGTGCCAGCAGCAAGACCGGGACAGGGGGCACTGAAGCTTTCTTT
CDR3aa: CASSKTGTGGTEAFF

j_gene: TRBJ1-6
abundance: .
v_gene: TRBV18
d_gene: TRBD1
CDR3nt: TGTGCCAGCTCACCGGACAGGATAGGGAATTCACCCCTCCACTTT
CDR3aa: CASSPDRIGNSPLHF

j_gene: TRBJ2-7
abundance: .
v_gene: TRBV4-2
d_gene: TRBD1
CDR3nt: TGTGCCAGCAGCCAAGGACAGGGGGCTTACGAGCAGTACTTC
CDR3aa: CASSQGQGAYEQYF

j_gene: TRBJ2-3
abundance: .
v_gene: TRBV6-5
d_gene: .
CDR3nt: TGTGCCAGCAGGGCTAGCGGCACAGATACGCAGTATTTT
CDR3aa: CASRASGTDTQYF

j_gene: TRBJ2-5
abundance: .
v_gene: TRBV5-1
d_gene: .
CDR3nt: TGCGCCAGCAGCTTGGGCACCAACTCAGAGACCCAGTACTTC
CDR3aa: CASSLGTNSETQYF

j_gene: TRBJ1-2
abundance: .
v_gene: TRBV6-1
d_gene: TRBD1
CDR3nt: TGTGCCAGCAGGGAAGACAGGGGCGCAGAAGGCTACACCTTC
CDR3aa: CASREDRGAEGYTF

j_gene: TRBJ2-2
abundance: .
v_gene: TRBV4-1
d_gene: .
CDR3nt: TGCGCCAGCAGCCAAGGGCAGGTCGAGGAGCTGTTTTTT
CDR3aa: CASSQGQVEELFF

j_gene: TRBJ2-7
abundance: .
v_gene: TRBV7-2
d_gene: TRBD1
CDR3nt: TGTGCCAGCAGCTTAGAGTGGGACAGGGCCTACGAGCAGTACTTC
CDR3aa: CASSLEWDRAYEQYF

j_gene: TRBJ1-4
abundance: .
v_gene: TRBV5-1
d_gene: .
CDR3nt: TGCGCCAGCAGCTTGGACAGGGCCGCAACTAATGAAAAACTGTTTTTT
CDR3aa: CASSLDRAATNEKLFF

j_gene: TRBJ1-2
abundance: .
v_gene: TRBV30
d_gene: .
CDR3nt: TGTGCCTGGAGGGGGACAAGGCTTCTGGATGGCTACACCTTC
CDR3aa: CAWRGTRLLDGYTF

j_gene: TRBJ1-3
abundance: once
v_gene: TRBV13
d_gene: .
CDR3nt: TGTGCCAGCAGCGTCGGGGGGGGAATCTCTGGAAACACCATATATTTT
CDR3aa: CASSVGGGISGNTIYF

j_gene: TRBJ1-1
abundance: few
v_gene: TRBV6-1
d_gene: .
CDR3nt: TGTGCCAGCAGTGATACAGCGGCTGAAGCTTTCTTT
CDR3aa: CASSDTAAEAFF

j_gene: TRBJ2-5
abundance: few
v_gene: TRBV4-2
d_gene: TRBD1
CDR3nt: TGTGCCAGCAGCCAAGATGTTATCCACAGGGGATCGCCGGAAGAGACCCAGTACTTC
CDR3aa: CASSQDVIHRGSPEETQYF

j_gene: TRBJ2-5
abundance: .
v_gene: TRBV5-6
d_gene: TRBD2
CDR3nt: TGTGCCAGCAGCTGGACTAGCGGGGGATTTCAAGAGACCCAGTACTTC
CDR3aa: CASSWTSGGFQETQYF

j_gene: TRBJ1-2
abundance: .
v_gene: TRBV5-8
d_gene: .
CDR3nt: TGTGCCAGCAGCTTGGAAGTGTTATCGGTCTATGGCTACACCTTC
CDR3aa: CASSLEVLSVYGYTF

j_gene: TRBJ1-2
abundance: .
v_gene: TRBV29-1
d_gene: .
CDR3nt: TGCAGCGTTTTCCCCCTCGGGGGGAACTATGGCTACACCTTC
CDR3aa: CSVFPLGGNYGYTF

j_gene: TRBJ2-1
abundance: .
v_gene: TRBV5-4
d_gene: .
CDR3nt: TGTGCCAGCAGCCCAGCCTGGTCGCTAGGTGAGCAGTTCTTC
CDR3aa: CASSPAWSLGEQFF

j_gene: TRBJ2-3
abundance: once
v_gene: TRBV19
d_gene: TRBD1
CDR3nt: TGTGCCAGTAGTGAACCGGGACAGGGGATACGAGGCGTAGGTACGCAGTATTTT
CDR3aa: CASSEPGQGIRGVGTQYF

j_gene: TRBJ2-7
abundance: .
v_gene: TRBV6-5
d_gene: TRBD1
CDR3nt: TGTGCCAGCAGTTACACAGGGGGCTATTCCTACGAGCAGTACTTC
CDR3aa: CASSYTGGYSYEQYF

j_gene: TRBJ2-5
abundance: .
v_gene: TRBV15
d_gene: .
CDR3nt: TGTGCCACCAGCAGAGATATGTACCAAGAGACCCAGTACTTC
CDR3aa: CATSRDMYQETQYF

j_gene: TRBJ2-7
abundance: once
v_gene: TRBV6-5
d_gene: TRBD1
CDR3nt: TGTGCCAGCAGTTACCAGGGGGCTTCCCGGCACGAGCAGTACTTC
CDR3aa: CASSYQGASRHEQYF

j_gene: TRBJ2-3
abundance: few
v_gene: TRBV5-6
d_gene: .
CDR3nt: TGTGCCAGCAGCTTGCAAGGGGCCACAGATACGCAGTATTTT
CDR3aa: CASSLQGATDTQYF